This entry describes one T cell receptor beta chain. The data belong to a study of blood T cell repertoires in COVID-19. Whole-study context: Sources were T cells, B-cell-depleted T cells, or PBMCs; the material itself was cDNA or gDNA.

In the original processing: From reference gene primer amplification, estimates of nucleated cell counts were derived. Using immunoSEQ multiplex PCR, the repertoire was profiled, and TCRdb retains in-frame clones only, with some absent. That table supplies the V and J calls and clone size; D and trimming were determined from the DNA. The sample lists 150,000 to 200,000 clones, roughly nine tenths occurring once. The germline CDR1 and CDR2 sequences are SGDLS and YYNGEE. The CDR3 length is 16 residues. With V trimmed by 2 bases and J by 0 bases, 3 bases remained unmatched. The rearrangement uses TRBV9 and TRBJ2-3; 10 bases are shared with TRBD1. The sequence came from a man aged 40-49 years with acute or convalescent COVID-19. The specimen was peripheral blood. This CDR3 is CASSVTGGASTDTQYF. As DNA, the CDR3 is TGTGCCAGCAGCGTGACAGGGGGCGCGAGCACAGATACGCAGTATTTT.